This T cell receptor beta chain was found in a study of T cell repertoires in cytomegalovirus infection. On the study more broadly: Public TCR beta signatures indicated both CMV infection and matching HLA type.

TCRdb analysed the reads with MiXCR anew, one entry per CDR3 protein. Here the sample spans under 850,000 distinct CDR3 sequences, roughly 36% being singletons. The CDR3 is 13 amino acids. In germline, CDR1 is LNHDA, CDR2 SQIVND (reference sequence). The V gene lost 8 bases and the J gene lost 0 bases, with 7 bases spanning the gap. Regarding this clonotype: The target antigen is unknown.

Sequenced material: cultured PBMCs, taken from culture after CMV antigen stimulation. This chain uses TRBV19 with TRBJ2-2; TRBD2 might be the D (5 bases). This TCR came from a human donor in good health (CMV status not recorded). Some clones in this sample may be carry-over from other donors' samples. The DNA of the CDR3 is TGTGCCAGTGCGGAGGCGAACACCGGGGAGCTGTTTTTT. Translation gives CASAEANTGELFF.